The 29 T cell receptor beta chains in this list originate from one sample, sequenced in a study of T cells after yellow fever vaccination. Via MiXCR, TCRdb re-called the 5' RACE reads, giving one row per CDR3 protein. The sample contains more than 65,000 distinct CDR3 sequences, 13% of which appear only once. This specimen was CD8+ T cells not binding an NS4B(214-222) dextramer, sorted from PBMCs, taken around 3 weeks after the first yellow fever vaccination. Receptors were obtained from a man younger than 35 who received the YFV17D yellow fever vaccine.

J is TRBJ2-1 and V is TRBV28; tentative D call: TRBD2 (5 bases). CDR3 size: 17 residues. The V end was cut by 3 bases, the J end by 5 bases, with 20 bases between. Per the germline V gene, CDR1 is MDHEN and CDR2 is SYDVKM. The CDR3 DNA follows: TGTGCCAGCAGTTTTTTGGCCCTGTCGGACTTGAACAATGAGCAGTTCTTC. Its translation is CASSFLALSDLNNEQFF.

This clonotype showed up just a few times. This chain connects TRBV15 to TRBJ2-4; possible D gene TRBD2, 6 bases. Trimming removed 5 bases from V and 11 bases from J, with 16 bases in between. Germline V gene lookup returns CDR1 LNHNV and CDR2 YYDKDF (reference sequence). The CDR3 loop spans 13 amino acids. The DNA for the CDR3 is TGTGCCACCAGCCTCGAACGGAGGGATGTTCAGTACTTC. It specifies CATSLERRDVQYF.

This clonotype showed up just a few times. This chain links TRBV5-1 with TRBJ2-1; 8 bases match TRBD1. Trimming cost V 2 bases and J 7 bases; bases outside gene matches: 5. Germline V gene sequence: CDR1 SGHRS, CDR2 YFSETQ. This CDR3 comprises 14 residues. CDR3 region: CASSFPGGRNEQFF. As DNA, the CDR3 is TGCGCCAGCAGCTTTCCAGGGGGCAGGAATGAGCAGTTCTTC. The complete variable domain, with remaining parts taken from reference TRBV5-1 and TRBJ2-1, reads KAGVTQTPRYLIKTRGQQVTLSCSPISGHRSVSWYQQTPGQGLQFLFEYFSETQRNKGNFPGRFSGRQFSNSRSEMNVSTLELGDSALYLCASSFPGGRNEQFFGPGTRLTVL.

The CDR3 spells CASSAHGLRAEETQYF. CDR3 coding DNA: TGTGCCAGCAGTGCTCACGGACTCCGGGCCGAAGAGACCCAGTACTTC. The chain uses TRBV12-3 or TRBV12-4 and TRBJ2-5; a possible D gene is TRBD2 (5 bases). There are 16 residues in the CDR3. V was pared by 5 bases and J by 3 bases, with 19 bases between.

This clonotype was counted only a few times. The gene calls are TRBV7-8 and TRBJ1-5, with unresolved D. CDR3 length equals 15 residues. Germline assignment: CDR1 SGHVS and CDR2 FQNEAQ. Trimming removed 2 bases from V and 3 bases from J, with 11 bases in between. The CDR3 nucleotides read TGTGCCAGCAGCTTAAGGGCAAATAACAATCAGCCCCAGCATTTT. It encodes CASSLRANNNQPQHF.

This rearrangement joins TRBV5-1 to TRBJ1-1; 7 nucleotides match TRBD1. Trimming at V came to 2 bases and at J to 3 bases, leaving 7 bases not matched to a gene. The CDR3 extends over 15 amino acids. The germline V gene encodes CDR1 SGHRS and CDR2 YFSETQ. The CDR3 region has the DNA TGCGCCAGCAGCTTAGTGGACAGGACCTACACTGAAGCTTTCTTT. Encoded protein: CASSLVDRTYTEAFF.

This clonotype was counted at least ten times. This rearrangement joins TRBV29-1 to TRBJ1-1, with D perhaps matching TRBD1 (5 bases). This CDR3 has 14 amino acids. In germline, CDR1 is SQVTM, CDR2 ANQGSEA. Trimming took 6 bases from V and 6 from J, leaving 20 bases between them. The CDR3 sequence: CSVGTTLAGPEAFF. CDR3 nucleotides: TGCAGCGTGGGTACAACATTAGCGGGGCCTGAAGCTTTCTTT.

This sequence joins TRBV4-2 and TRBJ2-1; 10 nucleotides align to TRBD2. Germline V lookup: CDR1 LGHNA, CDR2 YNFKEQ. Trimming took 5 bases from V and 5 from J; bases not matched to a gene: 9. There are 16 residues in the CDR3. The CDR3 reads CASSGSLAGGDNEQFF. CDR3 coding DNA: TGTGCCAGCAGCGGCAGTTTAGCGGGGGGCGACAATGAGCAGTTCTTC.

This clonotype was seen only a few times. This chain links TRBV7-3 with TRBJ2-3; 9 bases agree with TRBD1. The CDR3 spans 16 residues. Germline V gene sequence: CDR1 SGHTA, CDR2 FQGTGA. J was trimmed by 3 bases and V by 4 bases; bases with no gene match: 8. In nucleotides, the CDR3 is TGTGCCAGCAGCTCGACAGGGGGAGGAGGGACAGATACGCAGTATTTT. Its protein is CASSSTGGGGTDTQYF. Based on the CDR3 plus reference TRBV7-3 and TRBJ2-3, the full variable domain is GAGVSQTPSNKVTEKGKYVELRCDPISGHTALYWYRQSLGQGPEFLIYFQGTGAADDSGLPNDRFFAVRPEGSVSTLKIQRTERGDSAVYLCASSSTGGGGTDTQYFGPGTRLTVL.

This clonotype was seen only a few times. V and J are TRBV7-8 and TRBJ1-5; D is uncertain. The CDR3 covers 11 residues. In germline, CDR1 is SGHVS, CDR2 FQNEAQ. Between the trimmed V and J ends, which lost 5 bases and 9 bases, there was a span of 8 bases. DNA for the CDR3: TGTGCCAGCAGCCACCAAGGGCCCCAGCATTTT. It codes for CASSHQGPQHF.

A few counts support this clonotype. The chain has TRBV28 and TRBJ2-7; D not certain. V lost 5 bases, J lost 1 base, and 18 bases lay in between. The CDR3 contains 16 residues. The germline V gene has CDR1 MDHEN and CDR2 SYDVKM. CDR3 loop: CASSPNSFYASYEQYV. In DNA, the CDR3 is TGTGCCAGCAGTCCAAACAGCTTCTATGCTTCCTACGAGCAGTACGTC.

This clonotype appeared a few times. This chain links TRBV10-3 with TRBJ2-1; D unresolved. Deletions cut 6 bases from V and 10 bases from J, with 10 bases between. The CDR3 totals 11 residues. Germline V CDR1 and CDR2: ENHRY, SYGVKD. The CDR3: CAISTSSEQFF. The CDR3 DNA sequence: TGTGCCATCAGCACGAGTAGCGAGCAGTTCTTC.

V gene TRBV20-1 combines with J gene TRBJ2-7; possible D gene TRBD1, 5 bases. Germline V gene data show CDR1 as DFQATT and CDR2 as SNEGSKA (reference sequence). The CDR3 covers 13 residues. V gave up 8 bases and J gave up 0 bases, with 14 bases separating them. CDR3 region: CSWLLGASYEQYF. DNA of the CDR3: TGCAGTTGGCTATTAGGGGCCTCCTACGAGCAGTACTTC.

This clonotype was seen a handful of times. The chain joins TRBV20-1 to TRBJ2-3; D is possibly TRBD2 (6 bases). V lost 0 bases and J 1 base, leaving 20 bases between the germline ends. From germline, CDR1 is DFQATT and CDR2 SNEGSKA (reference sequence). CDR3 size: 18 residues. The CDR3 is CSARDYGAPGGGTDTQYF. CDR3 nucleotides: TGCAGTGCTAGAGATTACGGGGCCCCCGGCGGGGGCACAGATACGCAGTATTTT.

This clonotype occurred a few times. This chain connects TRBV5-1 to TRBJ2-2; TRBD1 is a possible D gene (7 bases). CDR3 size: 16 residues. Germline V CDR1 and CDR2: SGHRS, YFSETQ. V gave up 7 bases and J gave up 4 bases, with 20 bases separating them. The CDR3, as DNA: TGCGCCAGCGAGTATCGACAGGGCGGGGCCACCGGGGAGCTGTTTTTT. Encoded protein: CASEYRQGGATGELFF.

The genes are TRBV6-5 and TRBJ1-6, with D unresolved. CDR1 MNHEY and CDR2 SVGAGI come from the germline V gene. The CDR3 totals 14 residues. V lost 5 bases, J lost 7 bases, and 12 bases lay in between. DNA of the CDR3: TGTGCCAGCAGTCCCGTGGACTGGAATTCACCCCTCCACTTT. It is translated as CASSPVDWNSPLHF.

This clonotype turned up a few times. The chain joins TRBV4-1 to TRBJ2-1; D is undetermined. V was trimmed by 1 base and J by 6 bases, leaving 13 bases between them. CDR1 and CDR2 (germline): MGHRA, YSYEKL. This CDR3 spans 15 amino acids. Here the CDR3 reads CASSQGHLSGNEQFF. CDR3 coding DNA: TGCGCCAGCAGCCAAGGACACCTTTCAGGCAATGAGCAGTTCTTC.

A few counts support this clonotype. V is TRBV14 and J is TRBJ1-1; D possibly corresponds to TRBD1 (6 bases). The CDR3 is 14 amino acids. The germline V gene encodes CDR1 SGHDN and CDR2 FVKESK. Between the trimmed V and J ends, which lost 0 bases and 3 bases, there was a span of 8 bases. The CDR3, as DNA: TGTGCCAGCAGCCAAGAAGGGGGGTACACTGAAGCTTTCTTT. Its translation is CASSQEGGYTEAFF.

This clonotype came up many times. The chain links TRBV7-2 to TRBJ1-1; the match to TRBD1 covers 10 bases. This CDR3 is 12 amino acids long. Germline V lookup: CDR1 SGHTA, CDR2 FQGNSA. The CDR3: CGWDRGNTEAFF. The CDR3 DNA reads as TGTGGATGGGACAGGGGGAACACTGAAGCTTTCTTT.

In nucleotides, the CDR3 is TGCGCCAGCAGCCTCGAGCGGGGAGCAGGGGGATTTGAGCAGTTCTTC. Translating it yields CASSLERGAGGFEQFF. The rearrangement joins TRBV4-1 to TRBJ2-1, with D tentatively TRBD1 or TRBD2 (7 bases each). Per the germline V gene, CDR1 is MGHRA and CDR2 is YSYEKL. Trimming took 4 bases from V and 9 from J, leaving 22 bases between them. The CDR3 loop spans 16 amino acids.

This clonotype has just a few counts. J is TRBJ2-7 and V is TRBV10-3, with TRBD2 as a possible D gene (5 bases). Trimming removed 3 bases at V and 3 bases at J, with 9 bases between. CDR3 length equals 13 residues. Germline-derived CDR1 and CDR2 are ENHRY and SYGVKD. The CDR3 DNA is TGTGCCATCAGTGACCCGGAGGTCTACGAGCAGTACGTC. Translating it yields CAISDPEVYEQYV.

This clonotype has more than one count but fewer than ten. The rearrangement joins TRBV5-1 to TRBJ2-7, with D maybe TRBD1 (6 bases). The germline V and J ends were trimmed by 1 base and 1 base, with 12 bases remaining between them. The CDR3 loop spans 15 amino acids. CDR1 SGHRS and CDR2 YFSETQ come from the germline V gene. CDR3 loop: CASSLFPGDSYEQYV. The CDR3 DNA is TGCGCCAGCAGCTTGTTTCCAGGGGATTCCTACGAGCAGTACGTC.

This chain joins TRBV5-1 and TRBJ1-1; 9 bases map to TRBD1. This CDR3 is 15 amino acids long. J gave up 11 bases and V 4 bases, and 15 bases lay outside the gene matches. Germline CDR1 is SGHRS and CDR2 is YFSETQ. CDR3 bases: TGCGCCAGCAGCCCGGCTCCGGGACAGGGTTCCCGGGCTTTCTTT. Translating it yields CASSPAPGQGSRAFF.

J is TRBJ1-1 and V is TRBV7-9, with 11 bases fitting TRBD1. The V and J ends lost 6 bases and 7 bases, in that order; junction bases with no gene match: 13. CDR3 length: 16 residues. CDR1 and CDR2 (germline): SEHNR, FQNEAQ (reference sequence). CDR3 in DNA: TGTGCCAGCAGGAAACCTGGGCGGACAGGGGGCTATGAAGCTTTCTTT. Translating it yields CASRKPGRTGGYEAFF.

V is TRBV7-6 and J is TRBJ2-3; TRBD2 aligns across 9 bases. The V gene's germline CDR1 is SGHVS and CDR2 FNYEAQ. Trimming removed 3 bases from V and 5 bases from J; junction bases left unmatched: 6. CDR3 length equals 15 residues. As DNA, the CDR3 is TGTGCCAGCAGCTTGATAGCGGGGGCAAAAGATACGCAGTATTTT. It translates to CASSLIAGAKDTQYF.

The chain uses TRBV7-2 and TRBJ2-3; 11 bases line up with TRBD2. CDR1 SGHTA and CDR2 FQGNSA come from the germline V gene. V dropped 6 bases and J dropped 4; count of bases not matched to a gene: 6. This CDR3 has 15 residues. The CDR3 reads CASRLLAGDSDTQYF. The CDR3 bases are TGTGCCAGCAGGCTACTAGCGGGGGATTCAGATACGCAGTATTTT. Combining the CDR3 with reference TRBV7-2 and TRBJ2-3 gives the whole variable domain GAGVSQSPSNKVTEKGKDVELRCDPISGHTALYWYRQSLGQGLEFLIYFQGNSAPDKSGLPSDRFSAERTGGSVSTLTIQRTQQEDSAVYLCASRLLAGDSDTQYFGPGTRLTVL.

This rearrangement joins TRBV12-3 or TRBV12-4 to TRBJ2-1, with 8 bases aligning to TRBD2. V was clipped by 7 bases and J by 7 bases; unmatched bases: 9. The CDR3 extends over 14 amino acids. The CDR3 spells CASTGGLVWNEQFF. The CDR3 DNA reads TGTGCCAGCACCGGGGGACTAGTTTGGAATGAGCAGTTCTTC.

Many counts were recorded for this clonotype. The J gene is TRBJ2-3, the V gene TRBV28, with 12 bases matching TRBD2. Germline lookup yields CDR1 MDHEN and CDR2 SYDVKM. The junction had 12 bases not matched to a gene; V was cut back by 5 bases and J by 3 bases. CDR3 length: 18 amino acids. The CDR3 here is CASSRTSGEEEITDTQYF. The CDR3 DNA is TGTGCCAGCAGTAGGACTAGCGGGGAGGAAGAAATTACAGATACGCAGTATTTT. Full variable domain (outside the CDR3, taken from reference TRBV28 and TRBJ2-3): DVKVTQSSRYLVKRTGEKVFLECVQDMDHENMFWYRQDPGLGLRLIYFSYDVKMKEKGDIPEGYSVSREKKERFSLILESASTNQTSMYLCASSRTSGEEEITDTQYFGPGTRLTVL.

The rearrangement uses TRBV4-1 and TRBJ1-1, with D possibly matching TRBD1 (5 bases). The CDR3 totals 14 residues. Germline CDR1 MGHRA, CDR2 YSYEKL. Deletions cut 4 bases from V and 7 bases from J, with 16 bases between. The CDR3 nucleotides read TGCGCCAGCAGCCGAGAACCGACGGGGCGTGAAGCTTTCTTT. Encoded protein: CASSREPTGREAFF.